What follows is one T cell receptor beta chain and its context. Its antigen is as yet unknown. MiXCR was run by TCRdb on the 5' RACE reads, yielding one entry per CDR3 protein. The repertoire holds 500,000 to 650,000 distinct CDR3 sequences, with approximately 13% as singletons. The sample comes from a study of T cells after yellow fever vaccination. Study findings and constraints: Most clones from primary vaccination were detected again post-booster (almost 98% CD4, 88% CD8).

The V gene end was trimmed by 1 base and the J gene end by 6 bases; junction bases not matched to a gene: 5. Germline loops: CDR1 SQVTM, CDR2 ANQGSEA. The CDR3 is 14 amino acids. This specimen consisted of PBMCs, obtained on the day of the yellow fever booster vaccination. This clonotype was obtained from a man between 25 and 39 years old who received the YFV17D yellow fever vaccine. The chain joins TRBV29-1 to TRBJ2-2; 7 positions match TRBD2. The CDR3 is CSVEGKGLAGELFF. CDR3 in DNA: TGCAGCGTTGAAGGGAAAGGACTAGCCGGGGAGCTGTTTTTT.